In this sample, the clone carrying this T cell receptor beta chain turned up once. Trimming removed 3 bases from V and 3 bases from J; junction bases left unmatched: 8. Germline assignment: CDR1 KGHSH and CDR2 LQKENI. This CDR3 spans 15 amino acids. Profiling relied on immunoSEQ multiplex PCR, and the TCRdb table lists in-frame clones only, not all of them. Here the sample spans more than 350,000 clones, over 75% being singletons. This sample is part of a study of blood T cell repertoires in COVID-19. Adults between roughly 18 and 95 years of age took part from about 24 US areas. This TCR derives from a man between 18 and 35 years old who had recovered from COVID-19. The chain joins TRBV18 to TRBJ2-7; 7 positions agree with TRBD1. The sample comprised PBMCs or T cells enriched from blood (not recorded which). The CDR3 DNA reads as TGTGCCAGCTCACCCGGACAGGCTCCGCTCTACGAGCAGTACTTC. Amino acids: CASSPGQAPLYEQYF.